This TCR beta chain was identified during a study of circulating CD8 cells and anti-PD-1 response in melanoma. Study-level background: Nivolumab was given intravenously at 3 mg/kg every 2 weeks. General observations from the study: Subset repertoires were largely private at M1, with under 8% shared. Published repertoire comparisons used only baseline and M1 samples from a small cohort with few responders.

Four subsets defined by PD-1 and/or TIGIT were sorted from live CD3+CD8+TCRalphabeta+ cells. This CDR3 contains 11 residues. The V gene's germline CDR1 is DFQATT and CDR2 SNEGSKA (reference sequence). The QIAseq Immune Repertoire TCR panel built the libraries from roughly 15 ng of total RNA. TCRdb reprocessed the reads with MiXCR, giving one entry per CDR3 protein. The data hold several hundred distinct CDR3 sequences, with 5.5% to 6% observed a single time. This clonotype is medium-sized in the sample. Its antigen is not identified. This may stem from a read error, because a much larger clone lies one nucleotide away.

The rearrangement joins TRBV20-1 to TRBJ1-2; TRBD1 is a possible D gene (6 bases). The source of this sequence is a human donor with melanoma. The sample here was CD8+ T cells from PBMCs, taken at baseline or after one month of anti-PD-1 therapy (not recorded which). The chain's CDR3 is CSARTTRGCTF. Written as DNA, the CDR3 is TGCAGTGCTAGGACTACCAGGGGCTGCACCTTC.